These 10 T cell receptor beta chains originate from one sample sequenced in a study of early T cells in non-severe SARS-CoV-2 infection. TCRdb reprocessed the 5' RACE reads via MiXCR and lists one record per CDR3 protein. Among some 50,000 distinct CDR3 sequences listed, almost 5.5% were seen once. Material: whole blood, obtained at baseline. These receptors all stem from an adult who was a healthcare worker with PCR-confirmed SARS-CoV-2 infection or an uninfected control (not recorded which).

This clonotype has at least ten counts. The V call is TRBV7-7, the J call TRBJ2-5; D uncertain. V was clipped by 1 base and J by 1 base, with 13 bases between them. The germline V gene has CDR1 SSHAT and CDR2 FNYEAQ (reference sequence). This CDR3 is built from 16 residues. The chain's CDR3 is CASSLDGPAGQETQYF. In DNA, the CDR3 is TGTGCCAGCAGCTTAGATGGGCCTGCTGGCCAAGAGACCCAGTACTTC. Drawing the rest from reference TRBV7-7 and TRBJ2-5, the complete variable domain is GAGVSQSPRYKVTKRGQDVTLRCDPISSHATLYWYQQALGQGPEFLTYFNYEAQPDKSGLPSDRFSAERPEGSISTLTIQRTEQRDSAMYRCASSLDGPAGQETQYFGPGTRLLVL.

This clonotype appeared many times. This chain connects TRBV25-1 to TRBJ2-7; D may be TRBD2 (6 bases). Germline V lookup: CDR1 MGHDK, CDR2 SYGVNS. The CDR3 has 16 amino acids. The V end lost 5 bases, the J end lost 0 bases, and 17 bases lay between the germline ends. CDR3 bases: TGTGCCAGCAGTCCCCGGGACTCTCCGAGCTCCTACGAGCAGTACTTC. Protein product: CASSPRDSPSSYEQYF.

Concerning this clonotype itself: A much larger clone lies one base from this, so it may be a read error. V gene TRBV6-6 combines with J gene TRBJ1-1, with D uncertain. The CDR3 runs to 16 residues. CDR1 and CDR2 (germline): MNHNY, SVGAGI (reference sequence). This CDR3 is CASSYSRSSTNTGAFF. The DNA for the CDR3 is TGTGCCAGCAGTTACTCGAGATCAAGTACGAACACTGGAGCTTTCTTT.

This clonotype was recorded only once. The genes are TRBV10-3 and TRBJ2-1; D possibly uses TRBD1 or TRBD2 (5 bases each). The CDR3 sequence is 15 residues long. Germline V gives CDR1 ENHRY, CDR2 SYGVKD. V was trimmed by 4 bases and J by 0 bases, leaving 10 bases between them. For the CDR3, the DNA is TGTGCCATCAGTGTGAGGGACCCCTCCTACAATGAGCAGTTCTTC. It is translated as CAISVRDPSYNEQFF.

Ten or more counts support this clonotype. The CDR3 nucleotides are TGTGCCAGCAGCCCCACCTCTAGCGGGAGTTCATATGAGCAGTTCTTC. Its translation is CASSPTSSGSSYEQFF. This chain joins TRBV6-5 and TRBJ2-1, with 10 bases fitting TRBD2. V trimming: 6 bases; J trimming: 8 bases; junction bases outside the gene matches: 13. The CDR3 covers 16 residues. The V gene's germline CDR1 is MNHEY and CDR2 SVGAGI.

This clonotype was found many times. The V call is TRBV7-9, the J call TRBJ2-1; the match to TRBD2 covers 13 bases. Germline assignment: CDR1 SEHNR and CDR2 FQNEAQ (reference sequence). The V and J ends lost 3 bases and 9 bases, in that order; junction bases with no gene match: 5. CDR3 length: 15 residues. The CDR3 sequence: CASSLTLAGGPEQFF. DNA for the CDR3: TGTGCCAGCAGCTTGACACTAGCGGGAGGGCCTGAGCAGTTCTTC.

The sample holds many counts of this clonotype. The chain combines TRBV20-1 with TRBJ1-3, with D possibly being TRBD1 (5 bases). The V gene lost 5 bases and the J gene lost 0 bases, with 14 bases spanning the gap. The CDR3 extends over 15 amino acids. Germline V gene sequence: CDR1 DFQATT, CDR2 SNEGSKA (reference sequence). CDR3 nucleotides: TGCAGTGCTCGAAAAGGGACCGTCTCTGGAAACACCATATATTTT. It translates to CSARKGTVSGNTIYF.

This clonotype was found many times. The gene calls are TRBV4-1 and TRBJ2-1, with D hard to call. V lost 0 bases and J lost 8, with 5 bases in between. The CDR3 is 12 amino acids. From germline, CDR1 is MGHRA and CDR2 YSYEKL. The CDR3 DNA reads as TGCGCCAGCAGCCAAGAGGGCCATGAGCAGTTCTTC. Translated, it gives CASSQEGHEQFF.

The V gene is TRBV18, the J gene TRBJ1-1; TRBD1 matches at 11 bases. This CDR3 has 16 residues. Germline assignment: CDR1 KGHSH and CDR2 LQKENI. The J segment lost 4 bases and the V segment lost 7 bases, leaving 11 bases of the junction unmatched. The CDR3: CASLPGTGGRGTEAFF. The CDR3 DNA reads as TGTGCCAGCTTACCGGGGACAGGGGGACGTGGCACTGAAGCTTTCTTT.

This chain joins TRBV12-3 or TRBV12-4 and TRBJ2-3; D may match TRBD1 or TRBD2 (5 bases each). The length of the CDR3 is 13 residues. Trimming removed 5 bases from V and 4 bases from J, with 10 bases in between. The CDR3 is CASSNSGPDTQYF. DNA for the CDR3: TGTGCCAGCAGTAATTCGGGGCCAGATACGCAGTATTTT.